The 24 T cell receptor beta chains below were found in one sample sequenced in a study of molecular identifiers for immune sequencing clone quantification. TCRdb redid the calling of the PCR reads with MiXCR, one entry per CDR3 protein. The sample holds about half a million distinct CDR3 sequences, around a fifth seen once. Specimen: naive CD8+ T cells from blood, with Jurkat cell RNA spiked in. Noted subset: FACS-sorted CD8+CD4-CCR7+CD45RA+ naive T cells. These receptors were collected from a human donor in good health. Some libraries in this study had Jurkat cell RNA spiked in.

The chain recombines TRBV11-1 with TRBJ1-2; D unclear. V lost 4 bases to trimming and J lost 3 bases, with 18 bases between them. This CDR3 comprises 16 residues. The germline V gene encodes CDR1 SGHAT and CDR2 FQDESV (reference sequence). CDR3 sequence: CASSYRVPGRDYGYTF. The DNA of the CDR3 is TGTGCCAGCAGCTATAGAGTGCCGGGGAGAGACTATGGCTACACCTTC.

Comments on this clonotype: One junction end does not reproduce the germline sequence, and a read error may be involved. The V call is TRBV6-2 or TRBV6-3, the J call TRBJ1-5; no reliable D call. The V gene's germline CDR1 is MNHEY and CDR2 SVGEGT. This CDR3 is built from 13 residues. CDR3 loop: CASSFSPYQPHHF. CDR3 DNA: TGTGCCAGCAGTTTTTCCCCTTATCAGCCCCATCATTTT.

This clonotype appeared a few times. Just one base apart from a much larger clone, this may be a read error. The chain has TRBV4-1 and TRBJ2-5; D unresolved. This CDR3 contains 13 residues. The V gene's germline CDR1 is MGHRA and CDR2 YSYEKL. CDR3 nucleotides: TGCGCCAGCAGCCAAGACAGCCAAGGGACCCAGTACTTC. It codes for CASSQDSQGTQYF.

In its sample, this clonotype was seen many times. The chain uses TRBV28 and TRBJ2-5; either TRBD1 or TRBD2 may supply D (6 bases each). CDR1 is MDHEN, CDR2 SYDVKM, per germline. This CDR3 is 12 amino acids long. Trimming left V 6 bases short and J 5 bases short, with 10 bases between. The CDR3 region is CASRWRGETQYF. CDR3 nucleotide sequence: TGTGCCAGCAGGTGGAGGGGGGAGACCCAGTACTTC.

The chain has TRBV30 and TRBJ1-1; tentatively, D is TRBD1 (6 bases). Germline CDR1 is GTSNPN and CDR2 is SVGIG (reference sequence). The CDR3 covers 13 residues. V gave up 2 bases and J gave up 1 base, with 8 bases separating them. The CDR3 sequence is CAWSMTGNTEAFF. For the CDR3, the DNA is TGTGCCTGGAGTATGACAGGGAACACTGAAGCTTTCTTT.

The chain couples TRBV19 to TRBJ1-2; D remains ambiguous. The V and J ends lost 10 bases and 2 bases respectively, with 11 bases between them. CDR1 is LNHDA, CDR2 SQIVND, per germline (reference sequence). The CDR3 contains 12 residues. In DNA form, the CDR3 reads TGTGCCACCTACCGTTTAAACTATGGCTACACCTTC. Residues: CATYRLNYGYTF.

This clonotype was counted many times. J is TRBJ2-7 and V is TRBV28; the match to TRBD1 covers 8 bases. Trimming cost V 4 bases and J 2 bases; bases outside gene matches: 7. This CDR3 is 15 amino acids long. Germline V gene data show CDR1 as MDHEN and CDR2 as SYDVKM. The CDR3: CASSSRQGNPYEQYF. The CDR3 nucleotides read TGTGCCAGCAGTTCCCGACAGGGGAACCCCTACGAGCAGTACTTC.

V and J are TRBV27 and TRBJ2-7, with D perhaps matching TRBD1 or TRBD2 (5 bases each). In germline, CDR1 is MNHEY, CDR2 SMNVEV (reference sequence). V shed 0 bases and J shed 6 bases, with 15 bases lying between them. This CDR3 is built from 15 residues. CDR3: CASSLSPGLGVEQYF. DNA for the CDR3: TGTGCCAGCAGTTTATCCCCGGGGTTGGGGGTCGAGCAGTACTTC.

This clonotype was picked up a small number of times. Here the CDR3 reads CATSDPMTANEQFF. The CDR3 coding sequence is TGTGCCACCAGTGACCCAATGACAGCTAATGAGCAGTTCTTC. This rearrangement joins TRBV24-1 to TRBJ2-1; possible D gene TRBD1, 5 bases. This CDR3 has 14 residues. Trimming removed 4 bases at V and 7 bases at J, with 13 bases between. CDR1 KGHDR and CDR2 SFDVKD come from the germline V gene.

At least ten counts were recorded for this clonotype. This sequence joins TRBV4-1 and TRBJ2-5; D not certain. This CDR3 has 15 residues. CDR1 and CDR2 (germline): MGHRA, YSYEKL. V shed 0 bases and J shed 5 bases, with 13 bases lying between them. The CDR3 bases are TGCGCCAGCAGCCAAGACAGAGGCTCGGTGGAGACCCAGTACTTC. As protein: CASSQDRGSVETQYF.

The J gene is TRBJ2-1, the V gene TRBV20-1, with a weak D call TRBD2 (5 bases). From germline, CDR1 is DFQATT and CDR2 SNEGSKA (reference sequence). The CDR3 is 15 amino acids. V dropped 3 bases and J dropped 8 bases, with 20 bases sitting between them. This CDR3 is CSASADLGNFDEQFF. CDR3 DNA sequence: TGCAGTGCTAGCGCCGATCTCGGGAACTTCGATGAGCAGTTCTTC.

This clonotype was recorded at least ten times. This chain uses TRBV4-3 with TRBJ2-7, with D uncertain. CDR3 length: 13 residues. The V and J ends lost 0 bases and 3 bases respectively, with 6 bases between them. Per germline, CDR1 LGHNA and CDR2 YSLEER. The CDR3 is CASSQENGYEQYF. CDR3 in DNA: TGCGCCAGCAGCCAAGAAAACGGCTACGAGCAGTACTTC.

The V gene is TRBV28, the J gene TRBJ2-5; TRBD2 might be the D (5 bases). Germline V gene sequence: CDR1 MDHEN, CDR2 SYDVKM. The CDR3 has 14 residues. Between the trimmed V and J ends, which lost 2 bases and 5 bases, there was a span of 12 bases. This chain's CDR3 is CASSLPGLTETQYF. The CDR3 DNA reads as TGTGCCAGCAGTTTACCGGGGTTAACTGAGACCCAGTACTTC.

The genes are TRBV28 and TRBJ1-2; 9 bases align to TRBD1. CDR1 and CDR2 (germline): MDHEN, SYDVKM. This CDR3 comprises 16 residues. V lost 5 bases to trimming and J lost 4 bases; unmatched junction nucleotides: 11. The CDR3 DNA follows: TGTGCCAGCAGTCTTGCGGGGACAGGGTATTTCTATGGCTACACCTTC. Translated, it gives CASSLAGTGYFYGYTF.

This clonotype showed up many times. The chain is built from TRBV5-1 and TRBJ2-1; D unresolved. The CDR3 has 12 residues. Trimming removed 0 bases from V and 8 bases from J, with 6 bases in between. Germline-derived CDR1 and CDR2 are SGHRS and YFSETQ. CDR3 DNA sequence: TGCGCCAGCAGCTTGGTCTTCGATGAGCAGTTCTTC. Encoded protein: CASSLVFDEQFF.

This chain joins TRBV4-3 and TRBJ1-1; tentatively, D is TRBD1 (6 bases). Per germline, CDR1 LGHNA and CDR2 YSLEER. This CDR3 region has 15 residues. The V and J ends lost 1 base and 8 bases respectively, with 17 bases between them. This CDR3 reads CASSQVYGGPLEAFF. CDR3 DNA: TGCGCCAGCAGCCAAGTTTATGGGGGCCCATTAGAAGCTTTCTTT.

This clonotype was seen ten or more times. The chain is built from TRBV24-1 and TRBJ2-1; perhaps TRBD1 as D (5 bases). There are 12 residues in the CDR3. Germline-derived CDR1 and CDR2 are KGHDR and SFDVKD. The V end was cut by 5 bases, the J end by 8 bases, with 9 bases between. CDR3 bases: TGTGCCACCAGTGGTTTAGGGGATGAGCAGTTCTTC. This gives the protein CATSGLGDEQFF.

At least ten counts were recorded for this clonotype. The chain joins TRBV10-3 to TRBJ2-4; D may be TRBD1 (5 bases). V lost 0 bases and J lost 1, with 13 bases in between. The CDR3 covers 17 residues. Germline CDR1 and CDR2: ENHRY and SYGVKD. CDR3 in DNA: TGTGCCATCAGTGAGTCGTTTTATTCAGGGGCCAAAAACATTCAGTACTTC. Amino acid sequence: CAISESFYSGAKNIQYF.

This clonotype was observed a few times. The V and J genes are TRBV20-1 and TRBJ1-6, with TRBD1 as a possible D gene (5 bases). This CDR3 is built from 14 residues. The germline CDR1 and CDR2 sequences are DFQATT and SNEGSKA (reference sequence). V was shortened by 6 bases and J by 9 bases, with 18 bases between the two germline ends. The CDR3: CSALMGLGTSPLHF. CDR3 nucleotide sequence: TGCAGTGCCCTGATGGGGCTCGGGACTTCACCCCTCCACTTT.

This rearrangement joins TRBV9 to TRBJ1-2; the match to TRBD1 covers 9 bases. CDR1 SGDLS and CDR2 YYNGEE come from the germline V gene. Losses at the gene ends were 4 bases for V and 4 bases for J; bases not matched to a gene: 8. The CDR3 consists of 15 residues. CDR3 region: CASSPGQGKVYGYTF. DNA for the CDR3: TGTGCCAGCAGCCCGGGACAGGGAAAAGTCTATGGCTACACCTTC.

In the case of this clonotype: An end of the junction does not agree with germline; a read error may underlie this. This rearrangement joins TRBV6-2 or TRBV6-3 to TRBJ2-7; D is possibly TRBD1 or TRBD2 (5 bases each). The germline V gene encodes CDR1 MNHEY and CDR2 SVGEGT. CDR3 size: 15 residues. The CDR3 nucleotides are TGTGCCAGCAGTCTCGCGGATGCAGGTAGGGACGAGCGGTACTTC. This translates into CASSLADAGRDERYF.

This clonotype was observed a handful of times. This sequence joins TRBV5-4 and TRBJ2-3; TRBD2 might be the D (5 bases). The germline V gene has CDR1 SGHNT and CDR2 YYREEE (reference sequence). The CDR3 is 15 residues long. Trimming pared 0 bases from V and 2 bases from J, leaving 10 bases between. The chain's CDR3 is CASSLAAGNTDTQYF. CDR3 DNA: TGTGCCAGCAGCTTGGCCGCGGGTAACACAGATACGCAGTATTTT.

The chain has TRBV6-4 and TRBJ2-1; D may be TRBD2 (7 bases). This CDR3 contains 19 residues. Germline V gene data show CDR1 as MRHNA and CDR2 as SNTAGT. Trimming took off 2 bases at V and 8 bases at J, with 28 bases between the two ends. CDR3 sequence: CASSDPYHVGGAGGYEQFF. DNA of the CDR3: TGTGCCAGCAGTGACCCCTACCACGTAGGGGGGGCTGGAGGGTATGAGCAGTTCTTC.

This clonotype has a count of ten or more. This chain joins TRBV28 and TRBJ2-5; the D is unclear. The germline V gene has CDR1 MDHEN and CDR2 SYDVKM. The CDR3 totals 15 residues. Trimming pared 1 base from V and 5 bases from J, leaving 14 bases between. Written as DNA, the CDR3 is TGTGCCAGCAGTTTATACCGGACGCACCTGGAGACCCAGTACTTC. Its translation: CASSLYRTHLETQYF.